This TCR beta chain was sequenced during a study of blood T cell repertoires in COVID-19. Study summary: Specimens from acute and convalescent COVID-19 originated in the United States, Italy and Spain.

J lost 3 bases, V lost 4 bases, and 10 bases had no gene match. Germline CDR1 SGHRS, CDR2 YFSETQ. The CDR3 length is 16 residues. The data were produced by immunoSEQ multiplex PCR, yet TCRdb's version contains in-frame clones alone and is incomplete. The sample records approximately 50,000 clones, 80% to 95% being singletons. Sequenced material: peripheral blood. V gene TRBV5-1 combines with J gene TRBJ2-3; TRBD2 agrees at 8 bases. The TCR comes from a man over 45 with active COVID-19. CDR3 in amino acids: CASSLTSGGVTDTQYF. In nucleotides, the CDR3 is TGCGCCAGCAGCCTCACTAGCGGTGGAGTAACAGATACGCAGTATTTT.